This paragraph covers one T cell receptor (beta chain) sequence. The antigen is unknown. The junction and the germline gene differ at one end; a read error may be behind it. These data are taken from a study of OX40 agonist ivuxolimab in advanced cancers. Across the whole study: In this cohort, patients received ivuxolimab, an agonistic anti-OX40 (CD134) antibody. The study, taken as a whole, reports: Relative to CD4+, CD8+ T cells held more expanded clones on average. At 0.1 to 3.0 mg/kg, CD4+ and CD8+ blood T cells expanded clonally by week 6.

Germline V lookup: CDR1 SGHTA, CDR2 FQGNSA. This CDR3 comprises 16 residues. With autoimmune disease history or systemic immunosuppression, patients were excluded. Profiled with immunoSEQ multiplex PCR; TCRdb holds only in-frame clones, not every one. The data show fewer than 75,000 clones, over 80% seen once. The sequenced sample was CD4+ or CD8+ T cells sorted from blood, obtained in a trial of the OX40 agonist ivuxolimab. V and J are TRBV7-2 and TRBJ2-3; the D gene is possibly TRBD1 (5 bases). This sequence originates from an adult with an advanced solid tumor such as melanoma, head and neck, liver or kidney cancer. CDR3 region: CASSPLDRAPTHTQYF. In DNA, the CDR3 is TGTGCCAGCAGCCCCCTCGACAGAGCCCCCACACATACGCAGTATTTT.